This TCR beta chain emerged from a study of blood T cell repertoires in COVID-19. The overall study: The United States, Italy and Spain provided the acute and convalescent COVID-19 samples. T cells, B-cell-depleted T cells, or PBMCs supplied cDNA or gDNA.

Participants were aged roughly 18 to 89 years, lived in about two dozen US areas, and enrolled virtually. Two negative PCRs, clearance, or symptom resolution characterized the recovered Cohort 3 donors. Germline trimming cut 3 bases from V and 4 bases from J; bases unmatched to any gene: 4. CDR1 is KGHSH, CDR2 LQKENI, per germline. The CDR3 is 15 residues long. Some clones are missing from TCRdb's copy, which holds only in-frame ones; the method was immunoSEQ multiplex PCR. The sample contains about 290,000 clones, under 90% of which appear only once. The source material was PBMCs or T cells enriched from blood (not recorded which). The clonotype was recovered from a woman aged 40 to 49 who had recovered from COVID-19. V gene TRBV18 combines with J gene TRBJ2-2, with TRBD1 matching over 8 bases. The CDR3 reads CASSPDRVFTGELFF. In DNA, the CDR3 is TGTGCCAGCTCACCGGACAGGGTGTTCACCGGGGAGCTGTTTTTT.